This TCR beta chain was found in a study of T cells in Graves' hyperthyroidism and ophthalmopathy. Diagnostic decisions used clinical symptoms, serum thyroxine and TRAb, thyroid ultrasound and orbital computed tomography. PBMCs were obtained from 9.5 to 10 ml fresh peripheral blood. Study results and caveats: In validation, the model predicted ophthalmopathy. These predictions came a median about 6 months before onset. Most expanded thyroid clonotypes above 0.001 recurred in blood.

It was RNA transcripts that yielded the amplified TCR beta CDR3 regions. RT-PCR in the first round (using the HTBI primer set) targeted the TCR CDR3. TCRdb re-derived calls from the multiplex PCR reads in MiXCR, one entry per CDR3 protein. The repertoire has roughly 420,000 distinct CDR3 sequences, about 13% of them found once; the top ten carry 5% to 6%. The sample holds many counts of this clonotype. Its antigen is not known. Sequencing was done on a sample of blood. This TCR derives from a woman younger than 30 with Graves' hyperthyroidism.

The CDR3 here is CASSHRTSGFQETQYF. In DNA form, the CDR3 reads TGTGCCAGCAGTCATCGGACTAGCGGGTTTCAAGAGACCCAGTACTTC. The V call is TRBV28, the J call TRBJ2-5; TRBD2 matches 11 bases. The germline V gene has CDR1 MDHEN and CDR2 SYDVKM. The ends lost 5 bases at V and 2 bases at J; junction bases unmatched: 7. The CDR3 length is 16 residues.